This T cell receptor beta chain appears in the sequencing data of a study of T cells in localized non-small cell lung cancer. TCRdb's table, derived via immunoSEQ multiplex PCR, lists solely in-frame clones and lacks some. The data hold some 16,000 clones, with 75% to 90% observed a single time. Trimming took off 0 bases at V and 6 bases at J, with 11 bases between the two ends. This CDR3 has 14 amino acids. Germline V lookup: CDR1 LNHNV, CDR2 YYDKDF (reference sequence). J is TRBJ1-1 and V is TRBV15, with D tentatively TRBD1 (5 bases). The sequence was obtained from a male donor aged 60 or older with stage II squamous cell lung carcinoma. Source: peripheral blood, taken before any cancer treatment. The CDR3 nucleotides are TGTGCCACCAGCAGAGACCTCGGGGGACCTGAAGCTTTCTTT. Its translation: CATSRDLGGPEAFF.